Presented here are 28 T cell receptor beta chains from one specimen sequenced in a study of shared clonotypes between healthy human individuals. Naive CD8 cells were CD45RO-negative, positively selected for CCR7, excluding terminally differentiated effector memory CD45RA+ cells. The repertoire was sequenced with immunoSEQ multiplex PCR; TCRdb's copy has only in-frame clones and lacks some. The sample includes about 2 million clones, about 94% seen only once; the top ten take 0.85% to 1.2%. Sequenced input: naive CD8+ T cells sorted from blood. These TCRs come from a man younger than 30 in good health.

The chain combines TRBV7-8 with TRBJ1-1; D call uncertain. The V end lost 1 base, the J end lost 0 bases, and 6 bases lay between the germline ends. The germline V gene has CDR1 SGHVS and CDR2 FQNEAQ. The CDR3 covers 14 residues. CDR3 in amino acids: CASSLVDLNTEAFF. The CDR3 bases are TGTGCCAGCAGCTTAGTAGATCTGAACACTGAAGCTTTCTTT.

CDR3 protein: CASQPGAGGWGEQFF. CDR3 nucleotides: TGTGCCAGCCAACCCGGAGCGGGGGGGTGGGGTGAGCAGTTCTTC. This chain uses TRBV27 with TRBJ2-1, with TRBD2 matching 10 bases. The CDR3 totals 15 residues. V lost 8 bases to trimming and J lost 9 bases; unmatched junction nucleotides: 13. Germline V gene lookup returns CDR1 MNHEY and CDR2 SMNVEV (reference sequence).

The CDR3 is CASSGGLVGFETQYF. The CDR3 bases are TGTGCCAGCAGTGGGGGACTAGTAGGTTTTGAGACCCAGTACTTC. J is TRBJ2-5 and V is TRBV28; TRBD2 matches 8 bases. V lost 5 bases, J lost 5 bases, and 10 bases stayed unmatched. CDR3 length: 15 residues. The germline V gene has CDR1 MDHEN and CDR2 SYDVKM.

The chain recombines TRBV28 with TRBJ2-4, with 12 bases aligning to TRBD1. Germline V lookup: CDR1 MDHEN, CDR2 SYDVKM. The CDR3 contains 15 residues. The ends lost 6 bases at V and 7 bases at J; junction bases unmatched: 7. The CDR3 loop reads CASSLGQGAVNIQYF. DNA of the CDR3: TGTGCCAGCAGCCTGGGACAGGGGGCAGTTAACATTCAGTACTTC.

The chain employs TRBV6-1 and TRBJ2-4; D remains ambiguous. V shed 3 bases and J shed 0 bases, with 12 bases lying between them. Germline V gene sequence: CDR1 MNHNS, CDR2 SASEGT. CDR3 size: 16 residues. CDR3 amino acids: CASSDTVILAKNIQYF. Written as DNA, the CDR3 is TGTGCCAGCAGTGATACGGTGATACTAGCCAAAAACATTCAGTACTTC.

This clone was detected only a few times. V usage is TRBV14 and J usage is TRBJ1-5; 8 bases fit TRBD1. Germline assignment: CDR1 SGHDN and CDR2 FVKESK. V lost 6 bases to trimming and J lost 2 bases; unmatched junction nucleotides: 9. There are 16 residues in the CDR3. Here the CDR3 DNA reads TGTGCCAGCAGAACAAGTGGACAGGGAGGCAATCAGCCCCAGCATTTT. Its protein is CASRTSGQGGNQPQHF. The full variable domain, its missing parts supplied by reference TRBV14 and TRBJ1-5, is EAGVTQFPSHSVIEKGQTVTLRCDPISGHDNLYWYRRVMGKEIKFLLHFVKESKQDESGMPNNRFLAERTGGTYSTLKVQPAELEDSGVYFCASRTSGQGGNQPQHFGDGTRLSIL.

Comments on this clone: A much bigger clone sits one base away, suggesting this may be a read error. The genes are TRBV28 and TRBJ2-2; weak D call: TRBD2 (5 bases). Germline assignment: CDR1 MDHEN and CDR2 SYDVKM. The CDR3 runs 14 residues. V gave up 3 bases and J gave up 1 base, with 6 bases separating them. CDR3 protein: CASSFGENTGELFF. CDR3 DNA: TGTGCCAGCAGTTTCGGGGAGAACACCGGGGAGCTGTTTTTT.

This chain uses TRBV5-6 with TRBJ2-5; D remains ambiguous. V was cut by 2 bases and J by 9 bases, with 23 bases left in between. Germline CDR1 and CDR2: SGHDT and YYEEEE. The CDR3 sequence is 16 residues long. DNA for the CDR3: TGTGCCAGCAGCTTCCTTCGAAGTGGATCCGTTGGGGCCCAGTACTTC. Residues: CASSFLRSGSVGAQYF. The whole variable domain, remainder taken from reference TRBV5-6 and TRBJ2-5, is DAGVTQSPTHLIKTRGQQVTLRCSPKSGHDTVSWYQQALGQGPQFIFQYYEEEERQRGNFPDRFSGHQFPNYSSELNVNALLLGDSALYLCASSFLRSGSVGAQYFGPGTRLLVL.

The chain uses TRBV7-9 and TRBJ2-3; D may be TRBD1 or TRBD2 (5 bases each). The CDR3 covers 11 residues. V was clipped by 10 bases and J by 7 bases, with 12 bases between them. The germline CDR1 and CDR2 sequences are SEHNR and FQNEAQ (reference sequence). The chain's CDR3 is CATPGGNTQYF. Written as DNA, the CDR3 is TGTGCCACCCCTGGGGGTAATACGCAGTATTTT.

V is TRBV13 and J is TRBJ2-3, with TRBD2 matching over 7 bases. Trimming removed 5 bases from V and 0 bases from J; junction bases left unmatched: 8. CDR1 is PRHDT and CDR2 is FYEKMQ in the germline V gene (reference sequence). The length of the CDR3 is 16 residues. As DNA, the CDR3 is TGTGCCAGCAGCCCAGATAGCGGGCCTAGCACAGATACGCAGTATTTT. Translated, it gives CASSPDSGPSTDTQYF.

The chain links TRBV14 to TRBJ1-5; TRBD1 is a possible D gene (5 bases). Germline loops: CDR1 SGHDN, CDR2 FVKESK. The V end was cut by 4 bases, the J end by 4 bases, with 29 bases between. CDR3 length equals 20 residues. The CDR3 loop reads CASSPAVPAANTGVNQPQHF. CDR3 sequence (DNA): TGTGCCAGCAGCCCCGCCGTGCCAGCAGCCAACACAGGAGTAAATCAGCCCCAGCATTTT. Combining the CDR3 with reference TRBV14 and TRBJ1-5 gives the whole variable domain EAGVTQFPSHSVIEKGQTVTLRCDPISGHDNLYWYRRVMGKEIKFLLHFVKESKQDESGMPNNRFLAERTGGTYSTLKVQPAELEDSGVYFCASSPAVPAANTGVNQPQHFGDGTRLSIL.

The V and J genes are TRBV7-9 and TRBJ2-1, with 8 bases that match TRBD1. The V and J ends lost 4 bases and 8 bases, in that order; junction bases with no gene match: 7. The germline gives CDR1 SEHNR, CDR2 FQNEAQ (reference sequence). This CDR3 is 14 amino acids long. The CDR3: CASSWRTGMDEQFF. Written as DNA, the CDR3 is TGTGCCAGCAGCTGGAGGACAGGGATGGATGAGCAGTTCTTC.

The gene calls are TRBV4-1 and TRBJ2-7; 11 positions match TRBD2. Germline lookup yields CDR1 MGHRA and CDR2 YSYEKL. CDR3 size: 18 residues. Trimming removed 4 bases from V and 0 bases from J; junction bases left unmatched: 11. The DNA of the CDR3 is TGCGCCAGCAGCCGAGCAATGACTAGCGGGATGTACTCCTACGAGCAGTACTTC. Translation gives CASSRAMTSGMYSYEQYF.

The J gene is TRBJ1-1, the V gene TRBV7-9; possibly TRBD1 for D (6 bases). CDR1 SEHNR and CDR2 FQNEAQ come from the germline V gene (reference sequence). The CDR3 is 14 amino acids. Trimming stripped 5 bases from V and 3 bases from J, with 13 bases between. The CDR3, as DNA: TGTGCCAGCAGCCCAGCGGACAGATACACTGAAGCTTTCTTT. This encodes CASSPADRYTEAFF.

V usage is TRBV6-5 and J usage is TRBJ2-5; 8 bases align to TRBD2. The CDR3 is 14 residues long. The V and J ends lost 4 bases and 5 bases, in that order; junction bases with no gene match: 6. Germline V gene lookup returns CDR1 MNHEY and CDR2 SVGAGI. The CDR3 spells CASSSSRLAETQYF. As DNA, the CDR3 is TGTGCCAGCAGTTCTTCTAGACTAGCGGAGACCCAGTACTTC.

V is TRBV4-1 and J is TRBJ2-6; D remains unclear. The CDR3 runs to 13 residues. V dropped 6 bases and J dropped 2 bases, with 5 bases sitting between them. Germline V gene data show CDR1 as MGHRA and CDR2 as YSYEKL. CDR3 bases: TGCGCCAGCAGGCTACCTGGGGCCAACGTCCTGACTTTC. This codes for CASRLPGANVLTF.

This clone was detected only once. This chain uses TRBV6-5 with TRBJ2-1; D is perhaps TRBD2 (5 bases). The CDR3 has 14 amino acids. Germline values: CDR1 MNHEY, CDR2 SVGAGI. Trimming removed 5 bases at V and 5 bases at J, with 13 bases between. DNA for the CDR3: TGTGCCAGCAGTCCCTATAGGGAGCACAATGAGCAGTTCTTC. Protein product: CASSPYREHNEQFF.

The chain carries TRBV5-6 and TRBJ1-1; D call uncertain. Germline-derived CDR1 and CDR2 are SGHDT and YYEEEE. CDR3 length equals 12 residues. Between the trimmed V and J ends, which lost 2 bases and 4 bases, there was a span of 6 bases. CDR3 in amino acids: CASSLTLTEAFF. CDR3 bases: TGTGCCAGCAGCTTAACACTCACTGAAGCTTTCTTT.

This clone was seen only a few times. The sample has other DNA sequences that encode this CDR3 too. This chain joins TRBV27 and TRBJ2-7, with TRBD1 as a possible D gene (6 bases). Per germline, CDR1 MNHEY and CDR2 SMNVEV (reference sequence). The V gene lost 2 bases and the J gene lost 2 bases, with 7 bases spanning the gap. The CDR3 runs to 13 residues. The CDR3, as DNA: TGTGCCAGCAGTTTAACAGGGCCCTACGAGCAGTACTTC. This gives the protein CASSLTGPYEQYF.

This clone was counted a single time. The chain links TRBV9 to TRBJ2-1, with 8 bases aligning to TRBD2. In germline, CDR1 is SGDLS, CDR2 YYNGEE. The CDR3 is 15 amino acids. Trimming took 4 bases from V and 8 from J; bases not matched to a gene: 11. CDR3 sequence reads: CASSIRAGVLDEQFF. CDR3 in DNA: TGTGCCAGCAGCATCCGAGCGGGAGTGTTAGATGAGCAGTTCTTC.

The chain recombines TRBV9 with TRBJ2-1; maybe TRBD1 (6 bases). The germline V gene encodes CDR1 SGDLS and CDR2 YYNGEE. Trimming took 3 bases from V and 3 from J, leaving 13 bases between them. The length of the CDR3 is 15 residues. The CDR3 nucleotides are TGTGCCAGCAGCGAGGGGGACACGGACTACAATGAGCAGTTCTTC. This sequence encodes CASSEGDTDYNEQFF.

This clone was found a few times. The chain uses TRBV7-2 and TRBJ2-5; D is unclear. The CDR3 sequence is 12 residues long. Germline V CDR1 and CDR2: SGHTA, FQGNSA. V lost 3 bases and J 0 bases, leaving 2 bases between the germline ends. CDR3 amino acids: CASSFYQETQYF. CDR3 bases: TGTGCCAGCAGCTTTTACCAAGAGACCCAGTACTTC.

The rearrangement joins TRBV15 to TRBJ2-7; TRBD1 is a possible D gene (5 bases). The CDR3 runs 15 residues. Germline V gives CDR1 LNHNV, CDR2 YYDKDF (reference sequence). V gave up 0 bases and J gave up 4 bases, with 13 bases separating them. The CDR3 DNA reads TGTGCCACCAGCAGAGATCAGGGCACTCTTTACGAGCAGTACTTC. It codes for CATSRDQGTLYEQYF.

V gene TRBV28 combines with J gene TRBJ1-4; D call uncertain. The ends were cut back, 3 bases at V and 4 bases at J, with 6 bases in the middle. Germline V gives CDR1 MDHEN, CDR2 SYDVKM. This CDR3 is built from 13 residues. The CDR3 region is CASSFAVNEKLFF. The CDR3 DNA is TGTGCCAGCAGTTTTGCCGTTAATGAAAAACTGTTTTTT.

The chain combines TRBV10-3 with TRBJ2-1; D might be TRBD2 (5 bases). Germline-derived CDR1 and CDR2 are ENHRY and SYGVKD. There are 14 residues in the CDR3. The V gene lost 5 bases and the J gene lost 2 bases, with 10 bases spanning the gap. The CDR3 region is CAISTAGTYNEQFF. The DNA for the CDR3 is TGTGCCATCAGTACGGCGGGCACCTACAATGAGCAGTTCTTC.

In nucleotides, the CDR3 is TGTGCCAGCAGTTTACTCGCCGATAGTGGGCAGTTCTTC. Encoded protein: CASSLLADSGQFF. This chain links TRBV27 with TRBJ2-1; D gene uncertain. The CDR3 is 13 residues long. Trimming took 2 bases from V and 12 from J, leaving 14 bases between them. Germline assignment: CDR1 MNHEY and CDR2 SMNVEV (reference sequence).

The chain is built from TRBV28 and TRBJ2-3; TRBD2 aligns across 11 bases. Trimming at V came to 2 bases and at J to 2 bases, leaving 12 bases not matched to a gene. Germline V gene sequence: CDR1 MDHEN, CDR2 SYDVKM. The CDR3 has 19 amino acids. CDR3 region: CASSLPSQSTSGNTDTQYF. The CDR3 region has the DNA TGTGCCAGCAGTTTACCATCTCAATCGACTAGCGGGAACACAGATACGCAGTATTTT.

With respect to this clone: This sample also contains other DNA sequences that code for the same CDR3. The chain employs TRBV19 and TRBJ2-7; perhaps TRBD2 as D (5 bases). Trimming took 1 base from V and 3 from J, leaving 7 bases between them. This CDR3 is 13 amino acids long. The V gene's germline CDR1 is LNHDA and CDR2 SQIVND (reference sequence). The CDR3 protein is CASSIAAGYEQYF. In DNA form, the CDR3 reads TGTGCCAGTAGTATAGCGGCGGGCTACGAGCAGTACTTC.